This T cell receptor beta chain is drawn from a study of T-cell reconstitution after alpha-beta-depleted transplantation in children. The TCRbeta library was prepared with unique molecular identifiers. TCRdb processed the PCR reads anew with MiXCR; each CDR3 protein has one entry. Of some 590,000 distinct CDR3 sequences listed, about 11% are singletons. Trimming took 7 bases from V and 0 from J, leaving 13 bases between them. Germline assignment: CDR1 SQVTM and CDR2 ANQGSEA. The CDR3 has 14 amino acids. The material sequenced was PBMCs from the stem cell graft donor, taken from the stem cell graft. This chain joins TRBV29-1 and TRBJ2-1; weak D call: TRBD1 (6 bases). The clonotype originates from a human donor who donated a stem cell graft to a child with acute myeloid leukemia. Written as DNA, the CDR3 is TGCAGCGCCAGGGGTCTTAGCTCCTACAATGAGCAGTTCTTC. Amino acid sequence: CSARGLSSYNEQFF.